Sequencing of this TCR beta chain was carried out in a study of cytomegalovirus exposure and HLA in healthy donors. With 60 Vbeta and 13 Jbeta primers, the PCR was carried out. Using immunoSEQ multiplex PCR, the repertoire was profiled, and TCRdb retains in-frame clones only, with some absent. Among 200,000 to 250,000 clones listed, approximately 79% were seen once. With respect to this clone: Its antigen is unknown.

Regarding the study as a whole: Through in vitro validation, three CMV-associated chains were shown to be specific for CMV antigens. In a later analysis, a missense DCLRE1C variant was linked to TCR beta V- and J-gene trimming. In an earlier analysis, in fewer than 700 donors, most V segments appeared productive either ~90% or ~30% of the time.

Trimming removed 2 bases at V and 6 bases at J, with 20 bases between. Germline loops: CDR1 SGHAT, CDR2 FQNNGV. The CDR3 runs to 17 residues. Unrecorded immune exposure was likely among donors, who were nominally healthy when sampled. Material: PBMCs. This TCR derives from a man in his fifties or sixties in good health and CMV-seronegative. The rearrangement joins TRBV11-2 to TRBJ2-1; possible D gene TRBD1, 5 bases. CDR3 loop: CASSLIIRQGAGNEQFF. The CDR3 bases are TGTGCCAGCAGCTTAATTATTCGTCAGGGCGCCGGCAATGAGCAGTTCTTC. The full variable domain, completed using reference TRBV11-2 and TRBJ2-1, is EAGVAQSPRYKIIEKRQSVAFWCNPISGHATLYWYQQILGQGPKLLIQFQNNGVVDDSQLPKDRFSAERLKGVDSTLKIQPAKLEDSAVYLCASSLIIRQGAGNEQFFGPGTRLTVL.